Sequencing of this T cell receptor (beta chain) was carried out in a study of CD8 T cells in ankylosing spondylitis. As concerns this clonotype: What it binds is not known.

Study-level findings and limits: The authors reported significant enrichment of disease-linked clones in matched ankylosing spondylitis synovial fluid. Relatively scarce in peripheral blood, disease-linked clones were CD8+.

Trimming shortened V by 1 base and J by 2 bases, and 12 bases separated the two germline ends. CDR1 is MNHEY, CDR2 SVGAGI, per germline. The CDR3 totals 16 residues. Quantitative barcoded 5'-RACE was used to prepare TCR beta libraries. MiXCR, applied by TCRdb to the 5' RACE reads, yields one record per CDR3 protein. The data hold over 130,000 distinct CDR3 sequences, with more than 40% observed a single time. This chain connects TRBV6-5 to TRBJ2-1; D assignment may be TRBD1 or TRBD2 (5 bases each). This TCR came from a male donor with ankylosing spondylitis. Material for sequencing was synovial fluid, either unsorted or a sorted T cell fraction (not recorded which). The CDR3 coding sequence is TGTGCCAGCAGTTACTTGGGGGAAAGGACCTACAATGAGCAGTTCTTC. Translating gives CASSYLGERTYNEQFF.